This paragraph covers one T cell receptor beta chain sequence. The table came from immunoSEQ multiplex PCR; TCRdb's copy has only in-frame clones and leaves some out. The table has 60,000 or so clones, around 86% seen once. The entry originates in a study of OX40 agonist ivuxolimab in advanced cancers. The CDR3 extends over 13 amino acids. Trimming took off 4 bases at V and 4 bases at J, with 10 bases between the two ends. In germline, CDR1 is SEHNR, CDR2 FQNEAQ (reference sequence). Specimen: CD4+ or CD8+ T cells sorted from blood, collected in a trial of the OX40 agonist ivuxolimab. The chain uses TRBV7-9 and TRBJ2-5, with D maybe TRBD1 (6 bases). The TCR was taken from an adult with an advanced solid tumor such as melanoma, head and neck, liver or kidney cancer. CDR3 coding DNA: TGTGCCAGCAGCTCGGAGACAGGAGAGACCCAGTACTTC. It specifies CASSSETGETQYF.